The next 25 T cell receptor beta chains were all read from a single sample in a study of shared clonotypes between healthy human individuals. The table came from immunoSEQ multiplex PCR; TCRdb's copy has only in-frame clones and leaves some out. The repertoire holds 2 million to 3 million clones, with under 95% as singletons. Source material: naive CD4+ T cells from PBMCs. Subset described: CD45RA+ positively selected. The source is a young man in good health. Some clones in this sample may be carry-over from other donors' samples.

This chain joins TRBV6-4 and TRBJ2-1; 8 nucleotides align to TRBD2. CDR1 and CDR2 (germline): MRHNA, SNTAGT. V lost 5 bases and J lost 4; bases outside the gene matches: 4. This CDR3 has 14 residues. The CDR3 bases are TGTGCCAGCAGTCAACTAGCGGCATACAATGAGCAGTTCTTC. This encodes CASSQLAAYNEQFF.

For the CDR3, the DNA is TGTGCCTGGATCCGGGACTCGCAGAACAATGAGCAGTTCTTC. Its translation is CAWIRDSQNNEQFF. J is TRBJ2-1 and V is TRBV30, with D perhaps matching TRBD2 (6 bases). Between the trimmed V and J ends, which lost 4 bases and 5 bases, there was a span of 15 bases. This CDR3 region has 14 residues. CDR1 is GTSNPN, CDR2 SVGIG, per germline (reference sequence). The full variable domain, its missing parts supplied by reference TRBV30 and TRBJ2-1, is SQTIHQWPATLVQPVGSPLSLECTVEGTSNPNLYWYRQAAGRGLQLLFYSVGIGQISSEVPQNLSASRPQDRQFILSSKKLLLSDSGFYLCAWIRDSQNNEQFFGPGTRLTVL.

J is TRBJ2-7 and V is TRBV28, with no clear D. The length of the CDR3 is 16 residues. CDR1 is MDHEN and CDR2 is SYDVKM in the germline V gene. With 6 bases removed from V and 0 bases from J, the gap between germline ends came to 18 bases. The CDR3 region is CASRRRITRGSYEQYF. CDR3 nucleotide sequence: TGTGCCAGCAGGCGCCGAATAACCCGCGGCTCCTACGAGCAGTACTTC.

V is TRBV25-1 and J is TRBJ2-7; 9 bases fit TRBD1. The CDR3 has 15 amino acids. With V trimmed by 5 bases and J by 4 bases, 9 bases remained unmatched. Germline CDR1 and CDR2: MGHDK and SYGVNS. The CDR3 bases are TGTGCCAGCAGTAAACGACAGGGGGTTATTTACGAGCAGTACTTC. Protein sequence: CASSKRQGVIYEQYF.

The V and J genes are TRBV11-3 and TRBJ2-3; the D is unclear. Per germline, CDR1 SGHNT and CDR2 YENEEA. There are 14 residues in the CDR3. V shed 5 bases and J shed 0 bases, with 9 bases lying between them. CDR3 protein: CASSELTSTDTQYF. CDR3 nucleotide sequence: TGTGCCAGCAGCGAGTTGACTAGCACAGATACGCAGTATTTT.

A note on this clone: In the same sample, other DNA sequences code for this CDR3. The chain links TRBV5-1 to TRBJ1-1; D ambiguous. Germline loops: CDR1 SGHRS, CDR2 YFSETQ. The CDR3 is 11 residues long. The ends were cut back, 0 bases at V and 6 bases at J, with 3 bases in the middle. The CDR3 nucleotides are TGCGCCAGCAGCTTGGGGGCTGAAGCTTTCTTT. It encodes CASSLGAEAFF.

The chain uses TRBV5-6 and TRBJ1-2, with 8 nucleotides matching TRBD1. Germline assignment: CDR1 SGHDT and CDR2 YYEEEE. The CDR3 loop spans 13 amino acids. The trim removed 4 bases at V and 8 bases at J, leaving 7 bases unmatched. CDR3 nucleotide sequence: TGTGCCAGCAGCACCTGGACAGGGATCGGCTACACCTTC. Its protein is CASSTWTGIGYTF.

The chain recombines TRBV18 with TRBJ2-1, with TRBD1 matching over 9 bases. The CDR3 has 14 amino acids. J gave up 6 bases and V 3 bases, and 3 bases lay outside the gene matches. The V gene's germline CDR1 is KGHSH and CDR2 LQKENI. The chain's CDR3 is CASSPRQGVNEQFF. CDR3 DNA sequence: TGTGCCAGCTCACCCAGACAGGGGGTCAATGAGCAGTTCTTC.

This clone has a handful of counts. This chain joins TRBV7-8 and TRBJ1-1; D remains ambiguous. V lost 3 bases and J lost 0, with 5 bases in between. The CDR3 consists of 13 residues. Germline V CDR1 and CDR2: SGHVS, FQNEAQ. Here the CDR3 DNA reads TGTGCCAGCAGCTTCCAGATGAACACTGAAGCTTTCTTT. Protein sequence: CASSFQMNTEAFF.

The V call is TRBV29-1, the J call TRBJ2-3, with unresolved D. The V end was cut by 4 bases, the J end by 2 bases, with 13 bases between. Germline V gives CDR1 SQVTM, CDR2 ANQGSEA. The CDR3 sequence is 14 residues long. CDR3 loop: CSVVGEVATDTQYF. As DNA, the CDR3 is TGCAGCGTTGTAGGCGAGGTCGCCACAGATACGCAGTATTTT.

A note on this clone: Other nucleotide sequences in the sample specify the same CDR3. The rearrangement joins TRBV6-1 to TRBJ2-3; 14 bases fit TRBD2. With V trimmed by 4 bases and J by 6 bases, 3 bases remained unmatched. Germline values: CDR1 MNHNS, CDR2 SASEGT. The CDR3 length is 15 residues. CDR3: CASSGLAGGPDTQYF. The CDR3 DNA is TGTGCCAGCAGTGGACTAGCGGGAGGGCCCGATACGCAGTATTTT.

This clone was seen once. The genes are TRBV7-2 and TRBJ1-1, with unresolved D. Trimming shortened V by 0 bases and J by 3 bases, and 8 bases separated the two germline ends. The length of the CDR3 is 14 residues. Germline V gives CDR1 SGHTA, CDR2 FQGNSA. The CDR3 nucleotides read TGTGCCAGCAGCTTAGCCCCCTATGACACTGAAGCTTTCTTT. The encoded protein is CASSLAPYDTEAFF. The whole variable domain, remainder taken from reference TRBV7-2 and TRBJ1-1, is GAGVSQSPSNKVTEKGKDVELRCDPISGHTALYWYRQSLGQGLEFLIYFQGNSAPDKSGLPSDRFSAERTGGSVSTLTIQRTQQEDSAVYLCASSLAPYDTEAFFGQGTRLTVV.

This chain connects TRBV4-2 to TRBJ2-1; no clear D gene. This CDR3 comprises 11 residues. V lost 2 bases and J 9 bases, leaving 5 bases between the germline ends. Germline CDR1 reads LGHNA; CDR2 reads YNFKEQ. The CDR3 coding sequence is TGTGCCAGCAGCCAAATCTCTGAGCAGTTCTTC. Translation gives CASSQISEQFF.

The chain carries TRBV11-2 and TRBJ2-7, with D uncertain. This CDR3 is built from 14 residues. Deletions cut 2 bases from V and 0 bases from J, with 8 bases between. Per germline, CDR1 SGHAT and CDR2 FQNNGV. The CDR3 DNA reads TGTGCCAGCAGCTTATCATCCTCCTCCTACGAGCAGTACTTC. The encoded protein is CASSLSSSSYEQYF.

The J gene is TRBJ1-3, the V gene TRBV25-1; D remains ambiguous. Germline CDR1 and CDR2: MGHDK and SYGVNS. This CDR3 has 15 residues. Trimming removed 3 bases from V and 2 bases from J, with 11 bases in between. CDR3: CASSEESAAGNTIYF. CDR3 DNA sequence: TGTGCCAGCAGTGAGGAGTCGGCGGCTGGAAACACCATATATTTT.

The CDR3 sequence is CASSPPREGTETQYF. In DNA, the CDR3 is TGTGCCAGCAGTCCACCCCGGGAGGGGACAGAGACCCAGTACTTC. J is TRBJ2-5 and V is TRBV11-2; 8 bases align to TRBD2. Unmatched junction bases numbered 10, after V lost 6 bases and J lost 4 bases. CDR3 length equals 15 residues. Germline V gives CDR1 SGHAT, CDR2 FQNNGV.

V usage is TRBV5-1 and J usage is TRBJ2-1, with 9 bases identical to TRBD1. Germline loops: CDR1 SGHRS, CDR2 YFSETQ. V lost 4 bases, J lost 8 bases, and 19 bases stayed unmatched. The CDR3 loop spans 18 amino acids. The CDR3 nucleotides are TGCGCCAGCAGCCTCCCTTCGCTGAGAGGGGGACAGGGCCATGAGCAGTTCTTC. Its protein product is CASSLPSLRGGQGHEQFF.

The chain carries TRBV30 and TRBJ2-1; 9 nucleotides line up with TRBD1. There are 17 residues in the CDR3. The junction had 10 bases not matched to a gene; V was cut back by 3 bases and J by 1 base. Looked up from germline, CDR1 is GTSNPN and CDR2 is SVGIG (reference sequence). The CDR3 DNA sequence: TGTGCCTGGAGCGGGGACAGGGTGTTTAGGTCCTACAATGAGCAGTTCTTC. Amino acid sequence: CAWSGDRVFRSYNEQFF.

The genes are TRBV28 and TRBJ1-3; unclear D gene. Deletions cut 5 bases from V and 0 bases from J, with 11 bases between. The CDR3 is 15 residues long. In germline, CDR1 is MDHEN, CDR2 SYDVKM. In DNA, the CDR3 is TGTGCCAGCAGTCCGACCTGGGCCTCTGGAAACACCATATATTTT. It specifies CASSPTWASGNTIYF.

The V call is TRBV27, the J call TRBJ2-7, with D possibly being TRBD1 (5 bases). The CDR3 is made up of 16 amino acids. V was pared by 0 bases and J by 5 bases, with 17 bases between. CDR1 and CDR2 (germline): MNHEY, SMNVEV (reference sequence). CDR3 in amino acids: CASSLSVVAGINEQYF. The CDR3 nucleotides read TGTGCCAGCAGTTTATCCGTGGTGGCAGGGATTAACGAGCAGTACTTC.

The chain recombines TRBV28 with TRBJ2-7; 7 bases agree with TRBD1. This CDR3 has 15 amino acids. Trimming took 2 bases from V and 6 from J; bases not matched to a gene: 10. The V gene's germline CDR1 is MDHEN and CDR2 SYDVKM. The CDR3 sequence is CASSLSVGQVGEQYF. CDR3 bases: TGTGCCAGCAGTTTAAGCGTTGGACAGGTGGGCGAGCAGTACTTC. Supplemented by reference TRBV28 and TRBJ2-7, the full variable domain reads DVKVTQSSRYLVKRTGEKVFLECVQDMDHENMFWYRQDPGLGLRLIYFSYDVKMKEKGDIPEGYSVSREKKERFSLILESASTNQTSMYLCASSLSVGQVGEQYFGPGTRLTVT.

About this clone: The final CDR3 position lacks the conserved phenylalanine or tryptophan, pointing to a likely read error. The DNA is omitted, as the CDR3 cannot be located on it reliably, and the CDR3 follows TCRdb's listing. The chain recombines TRBV4-1 with TRBJ2-7; the tabulated D call, TRBD2, remains unverified against the DNA. The germline V gene has CDR1 MGHRA and CDR2 YSYEKL. The CDR3 is 13 residues long, counting both termini. The CDR3 sequence is CASSQDWGTSPIL.

With regard to this clone: Other DNA sequences within the sample encode an identical CDR3. CDR3 coding DNA: TGTGCCAGCAGCTTAGTGGGGGACACTGAAGCTTTCTTT. It is translated as CASSLVGDTEAFF. This chain joins TRBV11-2 and TRBJ1-1; a weak D match, TRBD1 (5 bases). The germline V and J ends were trimmed by 1 base and 3 bases, with 6 bases remaining between them. Germline CDR1 is SGHAT and CDR2 is FQNNGV. The length of the CDR3 is 13 residues.

This chain joins TRBV19 and TRBJ1-1; a possible D gene is TRBD1 (6 bases). Per germline, CDR1 LNHDA and CDR2 SQIVND (reference sequence). V was trimmed by 4 bases and J by 4 bases, leaving 19 bases between them. The CDR3 sequence is 16 residues long. The CDR3 DNA reads TGTGCCAGTAGTAACTCCGCGAGAGGGGGAAGCACTGAAGCTTTCTTT. Its translation: CASSNSARGGSTEAFF.

The DNA for the CDR3 is TGTGCCAGCAGCTTACTCGGGCAGGGGGTTCGGCCCCAGCATTTT. This translates into CASSLLGQGVRPQHF. The chain recombines TRBV7-3 with TRBJ1-5, with 7 bases that match TRBD1. In germline, CDR1 is SGHTA, CDR2 FQGTGA. The ends lost 2 bases at V and 9 bases at J; junction bases unmatched: 10. This CDR3 is built from 15 residues.